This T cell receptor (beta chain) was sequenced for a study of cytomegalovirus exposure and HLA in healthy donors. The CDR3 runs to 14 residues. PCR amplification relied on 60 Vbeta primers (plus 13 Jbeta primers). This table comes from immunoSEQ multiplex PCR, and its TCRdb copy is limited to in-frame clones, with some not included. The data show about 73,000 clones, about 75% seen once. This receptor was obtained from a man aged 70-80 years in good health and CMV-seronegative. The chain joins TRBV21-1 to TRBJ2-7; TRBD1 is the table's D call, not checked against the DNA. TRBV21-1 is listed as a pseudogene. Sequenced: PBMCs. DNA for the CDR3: TGTGCCAGCAGCAGCCTACAGGGGGCGTACGAGCAGTACTTC. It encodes CASSSLQGAYEQYF.